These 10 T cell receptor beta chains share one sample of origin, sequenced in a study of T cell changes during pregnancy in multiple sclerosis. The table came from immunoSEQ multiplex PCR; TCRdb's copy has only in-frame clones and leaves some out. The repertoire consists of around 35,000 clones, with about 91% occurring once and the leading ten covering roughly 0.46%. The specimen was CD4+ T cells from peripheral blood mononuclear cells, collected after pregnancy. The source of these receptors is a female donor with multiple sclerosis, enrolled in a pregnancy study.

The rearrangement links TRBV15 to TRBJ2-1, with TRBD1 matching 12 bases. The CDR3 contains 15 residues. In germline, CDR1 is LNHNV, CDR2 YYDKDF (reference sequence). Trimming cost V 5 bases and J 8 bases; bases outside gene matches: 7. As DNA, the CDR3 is TGTGCCACCAGCCCCCGGGACAGGGGGCGTTATGAGCAGTTCTTC. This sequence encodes CATSPRDRGRYEQFF.

CDR3: CATSRDRGRGSNQPQHF. The CDR3 coding sequence is TGTGCCACCAGCAGAGACAGGGGTAGGGGAAGCAATCAGCCCCAGCATTTT. The rearrangement links TRBV15 to TRBJ1-5; D is possibly TRBD1 (6 bases). Trimming took off 0 bases at V and 1 base at J, with 13 bases between the two ends. Germline lookup yields CDR1 LNHNV and CDR2 YYDKDF (reference sequence). The CDR3 runs to 17 residues.

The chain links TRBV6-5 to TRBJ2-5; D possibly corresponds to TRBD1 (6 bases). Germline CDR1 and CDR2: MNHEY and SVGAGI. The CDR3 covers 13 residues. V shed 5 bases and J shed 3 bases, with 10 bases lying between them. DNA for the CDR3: TGTGCCAGCAGTCCGAGGGGGAAAGAGACCCAGTACTTC. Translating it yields CASSPRGKETQYF.

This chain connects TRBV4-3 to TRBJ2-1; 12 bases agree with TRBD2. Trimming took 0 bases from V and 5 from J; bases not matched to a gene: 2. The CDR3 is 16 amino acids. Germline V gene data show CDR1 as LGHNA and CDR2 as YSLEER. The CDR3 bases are TGCGCCAGCAGCCAAGAGGGACTAGCGGGTGACAATGAGCAGTTCTTC. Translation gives CASSQEGLAGDNEQFF.

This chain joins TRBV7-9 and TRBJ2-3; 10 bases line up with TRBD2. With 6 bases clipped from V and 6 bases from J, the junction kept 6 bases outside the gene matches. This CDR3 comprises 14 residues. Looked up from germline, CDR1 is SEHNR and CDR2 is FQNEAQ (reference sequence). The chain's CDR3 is CASSPSGSGDTQYF. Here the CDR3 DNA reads TGTGCCAGCAGTCCTAGCGGGAGTGGGGATACGCAGTATTTT.

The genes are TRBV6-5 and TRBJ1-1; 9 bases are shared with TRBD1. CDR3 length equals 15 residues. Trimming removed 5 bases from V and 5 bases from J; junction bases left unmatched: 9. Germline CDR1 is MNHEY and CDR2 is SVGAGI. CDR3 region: CASSRSQGARTEAFF. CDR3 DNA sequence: TGTGCCAGCAGTCGATCACAGGGGGCCCGGACTGAAGCTTTCTTT.

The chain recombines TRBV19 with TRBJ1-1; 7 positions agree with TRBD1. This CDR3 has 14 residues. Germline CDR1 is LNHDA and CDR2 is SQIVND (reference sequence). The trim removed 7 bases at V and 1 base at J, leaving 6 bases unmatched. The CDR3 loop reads CASIRDRKNTEAFF. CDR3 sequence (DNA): TGTGCCAGTATCCGGGACAGAAAGAACACTGAAGCTTTCTTT.

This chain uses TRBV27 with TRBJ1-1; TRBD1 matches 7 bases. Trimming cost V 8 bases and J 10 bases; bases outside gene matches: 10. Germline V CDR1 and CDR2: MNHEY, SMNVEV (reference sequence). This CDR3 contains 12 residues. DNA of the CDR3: TGTGCCAGCTACTATGTGACAGGGAGAGCTTTCTTT. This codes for CASYYVTGRAFF.

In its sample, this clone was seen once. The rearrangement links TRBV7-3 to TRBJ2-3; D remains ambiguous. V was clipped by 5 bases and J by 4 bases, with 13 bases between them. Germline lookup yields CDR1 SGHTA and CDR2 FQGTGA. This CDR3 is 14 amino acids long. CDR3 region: CASSGPPNPDTQYF. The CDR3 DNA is TGTGCCAGCAGCGGCCCCCCAAACCCAGATACGCAGTATTTT.

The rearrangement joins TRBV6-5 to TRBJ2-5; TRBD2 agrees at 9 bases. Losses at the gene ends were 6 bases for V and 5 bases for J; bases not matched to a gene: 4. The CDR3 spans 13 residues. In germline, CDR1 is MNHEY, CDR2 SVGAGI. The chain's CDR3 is CASSPTSGETQYF. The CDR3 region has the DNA TGTGCCAGCAGCCCTACTAGCGGGGAGACCCAGTACTTC.